This TCR beta chain emerged from a study of T cells after posttransplantation cyclophosphamide. Whole-study findings and limits: Recipient CMV seropositivity and CMV reactivation strongly tracked TRB clonality. Later post-transplant blood repertoires were often dominated by donor CD8+ memory clones. Blood and skin or GI T cell repertoires showed limited TRB overlap.

Sampled 1 year posttransplant, controls received myeloablative marrow transplants, methotrexate and a calcineurin inhibitor. Turning to this clone: What it binds is not known.

The CDR3 has 15 residues. Trimming took 5 bases from V and 1 from J; bases not matched to a gene: 4. Germline CDR1 is SGHTA and CDR2 is FQGTGA. The repertoire was sequenced with immunoSEQ multiplex PCR; TCRdb's copy has only in-frame clones and lacks some. The data hold about 9,900 clones, with more than 75% observed a single time. Sequenced here: PBMCs, sampled after an allogeneic stem cell transplant with a calcineurin inhibitor and methotrexate. The origin of this receptor is a young adult male patient who received an allogeneic stem cell transplant from an unrelated donor, was CMV-positive, and had no GVHD. Some T cells may be the graft donor's. V is TRBV7-3 and J is TRBJ2-1; 8 nucleotides align to TRBD2. The CDR3 bases are TGTGCCAGCAGCGCGACTAGCGATTCCTACAATGAGCAGTTCTTC. It encodes CASSATSDSYNEQFF.